Listed below are T cell receptor beta chains from one sample, sequenced in a study of T cells in Graves' hyperthyroidism and ophthalmopathy. TCRdb passed the multiplex PCR reads through MiXCR, listing each CDR3 protein once. The top ten clones hold 19% of a sample with 540,000 or so distinct CDR3 sequences, about 43% of them seen once. Source material: peripheral blood or thyroid tissue (not recorded which). The origin of the receptors is an adult woman with Graves' disease, either hyperthyroidism or ophthalmopathy (not recorded which). Both conserved end residues are trimmed from each CDR3.

J	V	CDR3
TRBJ2-7	TRBV7-9	ASSLGLATDEQY
TRBJ1-1	TRBV7-9	ASSLGGSGMNTEAF
TRBJ2-5	TRBV29-1	SVDWGLGETQY
TRBJ2-2	TRBV29-1	SVEERFPNTGELF
TRBJ1-5	TRBV2	ASMWDGNQPQH
TRBJ1-5	TRBV20-1	SLVRAGVRNQPQH
TRBJ2-5	TRBV7-6	ASSWRESSMETQY
TRBJ2-5	TRBV7-2	ASSAGQGPQETQY
TRBJ1-4	TRBV14	ASSHVGRRNEKLF
TRBJ2-7	TRBV19	ASSKTGMGFGEQY
TRBJ2-6	TRBV3-1	ASRPRSSSGANVLT
TRBJ1-4	TRBV9	ASSGQLNEKLF
TRBJ1-2	TRBV2	ASKWDGMRGYT
TRBJ2-5	TRBV11-2	ASSLGRDRQETQY
TRBJ1-6	TRBV20-1	SARDVGQDNSPLH
TRBJ1-1	TRBV28	ASGSTGARHEAF
TRBJ2-7	TRBV14	ASSHSGNEQY
TRBJ2-7	TRBV29-1	SARDRVTYEQY
TRBJ2-7	TRBV6-6	ASSYTTDTYEQY
TRBJ1-4	TRBV11-2	ASSPQPGQGNAKLF
TRBJ2-7	TRBV11-1	ASSFERSGYEQY
TRBJ1-2	TRBV3-1	ASSHLPGQGETGYGYT
TRBJ1-2	TRBV7-2	ASSLVGGSDGYT
TRBJ2-7	TRBV6-1	ASRDRFASYEQY
TRBJ1-1	TRBV2	ASSRFDSGGEAF
TRBJ1-2	TRBV7-2	ASSLANRGNYGYT
TRBJ1-2	TRBV7-3	ASSGRSGVFGYT
TRBJ2-7	TRBV20-1	SARDPTGTTYEQY
TRBJ2-7	TRBV7-9	ASSLESFIT
TRBJ1-2	TRBV6-1	ASSVRGAYGYT
TRBJ1-3	TRBV7-9	ASSLSGGIGNTIY
TRBJ2-2	TRBV5-1	ASSPDRPYTGELF
TRBJ2-2	TRBV2	ASSRLAGKRELF
TRBJ2-2	TRBV7-8	ASSQLPRGATGELF
TRBJ2-7	TRBV24-1	ATSRTGTGRNEQY
TRBJ1-2	TRBV12-5	ASGLGDHQGYT
TRBJ2-7	TRBV6-1	ASSDLSGSSYEQY
TRBJ2-5	TRBV10-1	ASSPPPNIRETQY
TRBJ1-1	TRBV20-1	SAAGQQVAEAF
TRBJ2-7	TRBV7-3	ASSSRGDNEQY
TRBJ2-7	TRBV29-1	SVEDPGGYEQY
TRBJ1-2	TRBV7-2	ASSPNGGDGYT